One T cell receptor beta chain is described in this entry. The CDR3 has 17 amino acids. J lost 2 bases, V lost 0 bases, and 5 bases had no gene match. Per germline, CDR1 KGHDR and CDR2 SFDVKD. This sample stems from a study of control samples from healthy donors and cancer patients. Here immunoSEQ multiplex PCR was the method, and the copy in TCRdb shows in-frame clones only, minus some. Of around 76,000 clones listed, 94% were seen once; the top ten hold roughly 6.1%. The TCR sequence derives from a woman aged 40 to 49 in good health. Sample: blood. The chain is built from TRBV24-1 and TRBJ2-3; TRBD1 matches at 9 bases. The CDR3 nucleotides are TGTGCCACCAGTGATTTGGCTCGGGACAGGGCCACAGATACGCAGTATTTT. Protein sequence: CATSDLARDRATDTQYF.